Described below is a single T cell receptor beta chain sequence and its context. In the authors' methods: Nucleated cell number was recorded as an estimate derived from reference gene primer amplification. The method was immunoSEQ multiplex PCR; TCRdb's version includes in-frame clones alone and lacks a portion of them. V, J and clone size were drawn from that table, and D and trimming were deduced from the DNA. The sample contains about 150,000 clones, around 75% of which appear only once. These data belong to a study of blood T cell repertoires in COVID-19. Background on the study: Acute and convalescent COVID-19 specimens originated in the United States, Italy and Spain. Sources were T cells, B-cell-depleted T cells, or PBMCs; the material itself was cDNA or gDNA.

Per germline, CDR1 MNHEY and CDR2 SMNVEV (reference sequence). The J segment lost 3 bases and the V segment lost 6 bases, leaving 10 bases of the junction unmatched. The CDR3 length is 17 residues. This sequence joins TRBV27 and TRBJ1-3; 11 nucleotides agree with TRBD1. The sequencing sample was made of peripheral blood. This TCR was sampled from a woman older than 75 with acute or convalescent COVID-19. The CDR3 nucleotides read TGTGCCAGCAGCCCCAACCCCGGGACAGGGGGTGGAAACACCATATATTTT. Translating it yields CASSPNPGTGGGNTIYF.